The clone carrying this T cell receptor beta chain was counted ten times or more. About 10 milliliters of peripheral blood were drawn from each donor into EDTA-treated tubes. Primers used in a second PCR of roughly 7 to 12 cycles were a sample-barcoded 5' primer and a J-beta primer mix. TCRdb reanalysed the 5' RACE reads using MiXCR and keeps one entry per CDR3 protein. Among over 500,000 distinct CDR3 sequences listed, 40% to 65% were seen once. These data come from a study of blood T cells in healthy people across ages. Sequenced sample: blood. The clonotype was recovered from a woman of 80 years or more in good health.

The CDR3 here is CASSLPGASEQYF. Here the CDR3 DNA reads TGTGCCAGCAGTTTACCGGGGGCTAGCGAGCAGTACTTC. The chain carries TRBV28 and TRBJ2-7, with D perhaps TRBD1 or TRBD2 (6 bases each). The CDR3 is 13 amino acids. Germline V gives CDR1 MDHEN, CDR2 SYDVKM. Trimming stripped 2 bases from V and 6 bases from J, with 11 bases between.